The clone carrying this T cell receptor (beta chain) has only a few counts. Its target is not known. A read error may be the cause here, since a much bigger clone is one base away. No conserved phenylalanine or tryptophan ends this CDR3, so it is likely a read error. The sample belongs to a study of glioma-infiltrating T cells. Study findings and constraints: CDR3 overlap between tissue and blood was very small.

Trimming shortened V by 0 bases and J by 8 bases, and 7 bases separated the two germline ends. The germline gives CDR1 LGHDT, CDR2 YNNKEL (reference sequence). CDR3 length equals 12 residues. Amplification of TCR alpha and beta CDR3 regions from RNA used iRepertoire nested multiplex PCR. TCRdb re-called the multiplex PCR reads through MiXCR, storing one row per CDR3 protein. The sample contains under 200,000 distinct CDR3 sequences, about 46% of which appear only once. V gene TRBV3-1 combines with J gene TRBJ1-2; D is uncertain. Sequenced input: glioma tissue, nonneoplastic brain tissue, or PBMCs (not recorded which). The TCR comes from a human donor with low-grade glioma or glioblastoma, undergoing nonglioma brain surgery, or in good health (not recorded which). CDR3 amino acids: CASSQDVSGYTL. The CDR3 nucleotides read TGTGCCAGCAGCCAAGATGTGAGCGGCTACACCCTC.